One sample yielded the 20 T cell receptor beta chains listed below, sequenced in a study of cytomegalovirus exposure and HLA in healthy donors. Generated by immunoSEQ multiplex PCR, the TCRdb table keeps only in-frame clones and is missing some. In the table there are under 75,000 clones, 85% to 95% of which are singletons. Specimen: PBMCs. These receptor sequences come from a man aged 18-30 years in good health and CMV-seropositive.

The chain carries TRBV29-1 and TRBJ1-4; the D gene is possibly TRBD1 (5 bases). The germline V and J ends were trimmed by 5 bases and 1 base, with 11 bases remaining between them. The CDR3 covers 14 residues. Germline V gene data show CDR1 as SQVTM and CDR2 as ANQGSEA. The CDR3 bases are TGCAGCGTTCGCGGGGGGAGAACTAATGAAAAACTGTTTTTT. It codes for CSVRGGRTNEKLFF.

The genes are TRBV28 and TRBJ1-1; 7 bases map to TRBD1. Germline assignment: CDR1 MDHEN and CDR2 SYDVKM. J gave up 6 bases and V 3 bases, and 4 bases lay outside the gene matches. The CDR3 is 13 amino acids. The CDR3 loop is CASSLTGRPEAFF. DNA for the CDR3: TGTGCCAGCAGTTTGACAGGGCGGCCTGAAGCTTTCTTT.

The chain combines TRBV5-1 with TRBJ2-1, with D maybe TRBD2 (6 bases). This CDR3 has 13 residues. Per the germline V gene, CDR1 is SGHRS and CDR2 is YFSETQ. Trimming shortened V by 2 bases and J by 10 bases, and 13 bases separated the two germline ends. Written as DNA, the CDR3 is TGCGCCAGCAGCTTTGAGAGGAGGGACGAGCAGTTCTTC. Its protein is CASSFERRDEQFF.

The rearrangement joins TRBV19 to TRBJ2-1, with 7 positions matching TRBD2. The ends lost 7 bases at V and 10 bases at J; junction bases unmatched: 13. This CDR3 is 14 amino acids long. The germline V gene has CDR1 LNHDA and CDR2 SQIVND (reference sequence). The CDR3 DNA is TGTGCCAGTAATGAGGTGGGAGGGCCGGAGGAGCAGTTCTTC. Protein product: CASNEVGGPEEQFF.

Judged by abundance, this clone is medium-sized. This chain joins TRBV4-2 and TRBJ2-7; 12 bases fit TRBD2. Germline CDR1 is LGHNA and CDR2 is YNFKEQ. The CDR3 has 16 amino acids. V dropped 0 bases and J dropped 1; count of bases not matched to a gene: 1. CDR3 sequence: CASSQDGTSGSYEQYF. The CDR3 region has the DNA TGTGCCAGCAGCCAAGACGGGACTAGCGGGTCCTACGAGCAGTACTTC.

This sequence joins TRBV30 and TRBJ2-3, with TRBD2 matching 9 bases. Trimming at V came to 1 base and at J to 3 bases, leaving 8 bases not matched to a gene. Germline assignment: CDR1 GTSNPN and CDR2 SVGIG (reference sequence). The CDR3 spans 16 residues. CDR3 protein: CAWSAGSGSMTDTQYF. The DNA of the CDR3 is TGTGCCTGGAGTGCCGGTAGCGGGAGTATGACAGATACGCAGTATTTT.

This sequence joins TRBV28 and TRBJ2-2; D call uncertain. Looked up from germline, CDR1 is MDHEN and CDR2 is SYDVKM. The V gene lost 1 base and the J gene lost 4 bases, with 10 bases spanning the gap. This CDR3 has 15 amino acids. In nucleotides, the CDR3 is TGTGCCAGCAGTTTATTACAGTTATCCACCGGGGAGCTGTTTTTT. Protein: CASSLLQLSTGELFF. Full variable domain (rest looked up from reference TRBV28 and TRBJ2-2): DVKVTQSSRYLVKRTGEKVFLECVQDMDHENMFWYRQDPGLGLRLIYFSYDVKMKEKGDIPEGYSVSREKKERFSLILESASTNQTSMYLCASSLLQLSTGELFFGEGSRLTVL.

The rearrangement joins TRBV28 to TRBJ2-7, with 9 bases lining up with TRBD2. The CDR3 has 15 residues. Losses at the gene ends were 3 bases for V and 0 bases for J; bases not matched to a gene: 3. Germline CDR1 MDHEN, CDR2 SYDVKM. In DNA, the CDR3 is TGTGCCAGCAGTTTTCGACTAGCGGACTCCTACGAGCAGTACTTC. Its translation: CASSFRLADSYEQYF.

The V gene is TRBV7-8, the J gene TRBJ2-7; 13 nucleotides agree with TRBD2. The germline V gene has CDR1 SGHVS and CDR2 FQNEAQ. V was clipped by 1 base and J by 4 bases; unmatched bases: 4. This CDR3 comprises 16 residues. Here the CDR3 DNA reads TGTGCCAGCAGCTTAGGCGGGACTAGCGGGGCGTACGAGCAGTACTTC. It specifies CASSLGGTSGAYEQYF.

This clone has only one observation. The chain combines TRBV9 with TRBJ2-3, with 7 bases aligning to TRBD1. The junction had 4 bases not matched to a gene; V was cut back by 3 bases and J by 0 bases. The CDR3 is 15 residues long. CDR1 SGDLS and CDR2 YYNGEE come from the germline V gene. For the CDR3, the DNA is TGTGCCAGCAGCGGGCAGACAGGGAGCACAGATACGCAGTATTTT. It is translated as CASSGQTGSTDTQYF.

The gene calls are TRBV10-3 and TRBJ2-7; a possible D gene is TRBD1 (6 bases). The CDR3 runs 13 residues. Trimming shortened V by 7 bases and J by 7 bases, and 17 bases separated the two germline ends. Germline CDR1 ENHRY, CDR2 SYGVKD. This chain's CDR3 is CAIKDRSQGEQYF. CDR3 nucleotides: TGTGCCATCAAAGACAGGTCACAAGGGGAGCAGTACTTC.

The chain carries TRBV5-1 and TRBJ1-2, with D possibly TRBD1 on 5 matching bases. The CDR3 length is 13 residues. From germline, CDR1 is SGHRS and CDR2 YFSETQ. The V end was cut by 2 bases, the J end by 3 bases, with 8 bases between. This CDR3 is CASSFGGDYGYTF. Written as DNA, the CDR3 is TGCGCCAGCAGCTTCGGGGGGGACTATGGCTACACCTTC.

This clone occurred a few times. The genes are TRBV19 and TRBJ2-5; 7 nucleotides align to TRBD2. The CDR3 has 16 residues. CDR1 and CDR2 from the germline V gene are LNHDA and SQIVND (reference sequence). The ends lost 6 bases at V and 5 bases at J; junction bases unmatched: 15. The CDR3 sequence: CASSPTPLLGGETQYF. DNA for the CDR3: TGTGCCAGTAGCCCAACCCCTTTGCTGGGAGGGGAGACCCAGTACTTC.

The chain uses TRBV19 and TRBJ1-3, with D possibly TRBD1 on 6 matching bases. CDR1 is LNHDA, CDR2 SQIVND, per germline (reference sequence). The V gene lost 4 bases and the J gene lost 0 bases, with 16 bases spanning the gap. The CDR3 loop spans 17 amino acids. The CDR3 reads CASSTSGTLLSGNTIYF. CDR3 bases: TGTGCCAGTAGTACTTCCGGGACACTTCTCTCTGGAAACACCATATATTTT.

The chain carries TRBV5-5 and TRBJ1-3; no definite D call. The CDR3 spans 14 residues. Trimming removed 0 bases at V and 4 bases at J, with 8 bases between. Germline assignment: CDR1 SGHKS and CDR2 YYEKEE (reference sequence). CDR3 nucleotides: TGTGCCAGCAGCTTGGGATCGGGAGGAAACACCATATATTTT. It translates to CASSLGSGGNTIYF.

The rearrangement uses TRBV2 and TRBJ2-1; the match to TRBD2 covers 12 bases. With 3 bases clipped from V and 9 bases from J, the junction kept 12 bases outside the gene matches. CDR1 SNHLY and CDR2 FYNNEI come from the germline V gene. This CDR3 has 17 residues. The CDR3 protein is CASSDRGASGRATEQFF. CDR3 in DNA: TGTGCCAGCAGTGACAGGGGGGCTAGCGGGAGGGCCACTGAGCAGTTCTTC.

The chain combines TRBV4-1 with TRBJ1-5; TRBD1 might be the D (5 bases). Trimming pared 0 bases from V and 0 bases from J, leaving 15 bases between. Germline CDR1 MGHRA, CDR2 YSYEKL. This CDR3 has 18 amino acids. The CDR3 DNA reads TGCGCCAGCAGCCAAGACGGCCGGGGGGGGTATAGCAATCAGCCCCAGCATTTT. Protein: CASSQDGRGGYSNQPQHF.

This clone was detected only a few times. The rearrangement links TRBV5-1 to TRBJ2-7, with TRBD1 matching 9 bases. With 3 bases clipped from V and 6 bases from J, the junction kept 7 bases outside the gene matches. The CDR3 contains 14 residues. Germline CDR1 reads SGHRS; CDR2 reads YFSETQ. CDR3 amino acids: CASSSPGTGFEQYF. DNA for the CDR3: TGCGCCAGCAGCTCCCCCGGGACAGGGTTCGAGCAGTACTTC.

The chain carries TRBV7-9 and TRBJ2-7; D may be TRBD1 (6 bases). V gave up 2 bases and J gave up 2 bases, with 7 bases separating them. This CDR3 is built from 13 residues. CDR1 and CDR2 (germline): SEHNR, FQNEAQ (reference sequence). The chain's CDR3 is CASSLRDTYEQYF. The CDR3 DNA sequence: TGTGCCAGCAGCTTAAGGGACACCTACGAGCAGTACTTC.

This clone came up once. The rearrangement links TRBV15 to TRBJ1-1; D is unresolved. Germline CDR1 LNHNV, CDR2 YYDKDF (reference sequence). Between the trimmed V and J ends, which lost 3 bases and 7 bases, there was a span of 12 bases. The CDR3 length is 13 residues. The CDR3 DNA reads TGTGCCACCAGCAGCCGAGACATATTTGAAGCTTTCTTT. This sequence encodes CATSSRDIFEAFF.